The rows below give T cell receptor beta chains drawn from one sample of a study of human thymus T cells. Assay used: immunoSEQ multiplex PCR; TCRdb lists only in-frame clones, some missing. The data contain tens of thousands of clones, around 96% of them singletons. Sequenced: thymus tissue. These receptors all stem from a boy under two years old with a congenital heart defect but otherwise immunologically healthy. The CDR3 runs from the conserved cysteine through the conserved F or W. The D gene is left open where the match is weak. Size is stated for part of the rows, as once, few or many counts, or as a class when the clone is expanded.

DNA	CDR3	V	J	D	size
TGTGCCAGCAGACCGACAGAACCCCCCTGTGGCTACACCTTC	CASRPTEPPCGYTF	TRBV13	TRBJ1-2	.	.
TGTGCCAGCAGCCAAGAAGGTAGCGGGGATACGCAGTATTTT	CASSQEGSGDTQYF	TRBV4-2	TRBJ2-3	TRBD2	few
TGTGCCAGCAGCTTCCGTCTAAGTAGCGGGAGCTCCTACGAGCAGTACTTC	CASSFRLSSGSSYEQYF	TRBV5-4	TRBJ2-7	TRBD2	.
TGTGCCAGCAGCTGGACCAGGACAGGGAGCTCCTACAATGAGCAGTTCTTC	CASSWTRTGSSYNEQFF	TRBV7-9	TRBJ2-1	TRBD1	.
TGTGCCAGCAGCTTAGGCGATCGGGAAACCCACAATGAGCAGTTCTTC	CASSLGDRETHNEQFF	TRBV7-2	TRBJ2-1	.	.
TGTGCCAGCAGCTTACAACCCCCGAACACTGAAGCTTTCTTT	CASSLQPPNTEAFF	TRBV7-2	TRBJ1-1	.	.
TGTGCCAGCAGCCAACCCGGGACTATGCATTCGGGGGAGCAGTACTTC	CASSQPGTMHSGEQYF	TRBV7-9	TRBJ2-7	TRBD2	.
TGTGCCAGCAGTTTAAAATTGGGGGGTTCGGCTTTCTTT	CASSLKLGGSAFF	TRBV27	TRBJ1-1	.	.
TGTGCCAGCAGGAACGACAGGGTTGGAACCTACGAGCAGTACTTC	CASRNDRVGTYEQYF	TRBV27	TRBJ2-7	TRBD1	.
TGTGCCAGCACCACGACAGGGGGCCCTGGTCAGCCCCAGCATTTT	CASTTTGGPGQPQHF	TRBV28	TRBJ1-5	TRBD1	.
TGTGCCAGCAGTTTACGACAACAGGGGAGGTTAACTAATGAAAAACTGTTTTTT	CASSLRQQGRLTNEKLFF	TRBV27	TRBJ1-4	TRBD1	.
TGCGCCAGCAGTGAGAATAGACAGGGGGTGGACTATGGCTACACCTTC	CASSENRQGVDYGYTF	TRBV10-2	TRBJ1-2	TRBD1	once
TGCAGTGCCGGAGGGAGTCTCACCCAGCATTTT	CSAGGSLTQHF	TRBV20-1	TRBJ1-5	.	.
TGTGCCTGGAGTAGGGCACCCGAGACCCAGTACTTC	CAWSRAPETQYF	TRBV30	TRBJ2-5	.	.
TGTGCCAGCAGTGATGTTGGGACAAAGAACACTGAAGCTTTCTTT	CASSDVGTKNTEAFF	TRBV25-1	TRBJ1-1	.	.
TGTGCCAGCAGTTTCGGGACTAGCGGGGGGTCCTACAATGAGCAGTTCTTC	CASSFGTSGGSYNEQFF	TRBV27	TRBJ2-1	TRBD2	.
TGCGCCAGCAGCTTCAGATCGGGACTAGCGATCTACAATGAGCAGTTCTTC	CASSFRSGLAIYNEQFF	TRBV5-1	TRBJ2-1	TRBD2	.
TGTGCCAGTAGTATAATCGGCGGGAGGGCCTACGAGCAGTACTTC	CASSIIGGRAYEQYF	TRBV19	TRBJ2-7	TRBD2	.
TGTGCCTGGAGCGGCCCGGGACCCTTCACCACTGAAGCTTTCTTT	CAWSGPGPFTTEAFF	TRBV30	TRBJ1-1	.	.
TGTGCCAGCTCACCACTTCCTAGCGGGGGAGGCTCCTACAATGAGCAGTTCTTC	CASSPLPSGGGSYNEQFF	TRBV18	TRBJ2-1	TRBD2	.
TGCGCCAGCAGCTTTTTCCAGCGCCACATGAACACTGAAGCTTTCTTT	CASSFFQRHMNTEAFF	TRBV5-1	TRBJ1-1	.	.
TGCGCCAGCAGCCAAGAGATCGGGGGCGGGGGTCAGCCCCAGCATTTT	CASSQEIGGGGQPQHF	TRBV4-1	TRBJ1-5	.	.
TGTGCCAGCAGCTTAGGACTAGCGGTATACAATGAGCAGTTCTTC	CASSLGLAVYNEQFF	TRBV7-9	TRBJ2-1	TRBD2	.
TGTGCCAGCTCACCACTAGCGGGATTATATACGCAGTATTTT	CASSPLAGLYTQYF	TRBV18	TRBJ2-3	TRBD2	.
TGTGCCAGCAGTGCGGTGGAGGGGGAGGGTGAGCAGTTCTTC	CASSAVEGEGEQFF	TRBV6-4	TRBJ2-1	.	.
TGTGCCAGCAGTTTATTAAAAGGGAGGCACACTGAAGCTTTCTTT	CASSLLKGRHTEAFF	TRBV6-6	TRBJ1-1	.	.